The 5 T cell receptor beta chains listed next were all sequenced from one sample in a study of T cells after yellow fever vaccination. One entry per CDR3 protein results from TCRdb running MiXCR on the 5' RACE reads. The data hold 450,000 to 600,000 distinct CDR3 sequences, with about 14% observed a single time. This specimen was PBMCs, taken on the day of the yellow fever booster vaccination. Receptor source: a young man who received the YFV17D yellow fever vaccine.

V is TRBV10-3 and J is TRBJ2-1, with TRBD1 matching 12 bases. J was trimmed by 9 bases and V by 6 bases; bases with no gene match: 6. Germline V gene data show CDR1 as ENHRY and CDR2 as SYGVKD. The CDR3 contains 14 residues. The CDR3 sequence: CAIRGGTGGSEQFF. The CDR3 DNA reads TGTGCCATCAGGGGAGGGACAGGGGGCAGTGAGCAGTTCTTC.

In its sample, this clonotype was seen a few times. The chain uses TRBV2 and TRBJ2-3; no definite D call. Germline lookup yields CDR1 SNHLY and CDR2 FYNNEI. There are 10 residues in the CDR3. CDR3 residues: CAGRADTQYF. The CDR3 DNA reads TGTGCGGGAAGGGCGGATACGCAGTATTTT. Full variable domain (rest looked up from reference TRBV2 and TRBJ2-3): EPEVTQTPSHQVTQMGQEVILRCVPISNHLYFYWYRQILGQKVEFLVSFYNNEISEKSEIFDDQFSVERPDGSNFTLKIRSTKLEDSAMYFCAGRADTQYFGPGTRLTVL.

This clonotype was recorded a few times. The gene calls are TRBV7-2 and TRBJ2-1, with D perhaps TRBD2 (6 bases). V lost 5 bases, J lost 7 bases, and 15 bases lay in between. Germline assignment: CDR1 SGHTA and CDR2 FQGNSA. The CDR3 spans 14 residues. CDR3 sequence (DNA): TGTGCCAGCAGCCGAATCTCCCTAGCGAATGAGCAGTTCTTC. Its protein product is CASSRISLANEQFF.

In this sample, this clonotype turned up a few times. This chain uses TRBV30 with TRBJ1-3, with 8 bases identical to TRBD1. With 2 bases clipped from V and 2 bases from J, the junction kept 2 bases outside the gene matches. CDR1 and CDR2 from the germline V gene are GTSNPN and SVGIG (reference sequence). The CDR3 loop spans 14 amino acids. The CDR3 DNA reads TGTGCCTGGAGTACACAGGGGGCTGGAAACACCATATATTTT. Residues: CAWSTQGAGNTIYF.

V is TRBV7-2 and J is TRBJ2-5; 9 bases match TRBD2. This CDR3 contains 15 residues. The V segment lost 5 bases and the J segment 9 bases; nucleotides outside the gene matches: 13. In germline, CDR1 is SGHTA, CDR2 FQGNSA. CDR3 nucleotides: TGTGCCAGCAGCGCCCAGGGTAGCGGGAGTCCCGCCCAGTACTTC. Protein product: CASSAQGSGSPAQYF.